This TCR beta chain was identified during a study of cytomegalovirus exposure and HLA in healthy donors. The overall study: Genotyping of 400 or so donors showed that 80% to 90% belonged to the Caucasian-associated ancestry cluster.

As to this clone: Its target is unknown.

The germline V gene has CDR1 MGHRA and CDR2 YSYEKL. V was clipped by 0 bases and J by 0 bases; unmatched bases: 8. There are 17 residues in the CDR3. Study-level results: Researchers reported in a later analysis that a missense DCLRE1C variant was tied to TCR beta V- and J-gene trimming. Using the classifier, cytomegalovirus status was reportedly diagnosed with high specificity and sensitivity. Reports state that TCR beta sequences accurately predicted most subjects' HLA-A and HLA-B alleles.

13 Jbeta primers and 60 Vbeta primers were used for the PCR. The assay was immunoSEQ multiplex PCR, and TCRdb's table has in-frame clones only and misses some. The profile shows about 90,000 clones, approximately 60% of them singletons. The genes are TRBV4-1 and TRBJ2-7; 7 nucleotides align to TRBD2. The sequenced material came from PBMCs. This receptor was taken from a woman between 45 and 60 years old in good health and CMV-seropositive. CDR3 amino acids: CASSQELGTIFSYEQYF. CDR3 bases: TGCGCCAGCAGCCAAGAACTCGGGACTATCTTCTCCTACGAGCAGTACTTC.